Listed below are T cell receptor beta chains from one sample, sequenced in a study of PD-1 blockade in classical Hodgkin lymphoma. Profiled with immunoSEQ multiplex PCR; TCRdb holds only in-frame clones, not every one. The data show approximately 6,400 clones, 78% seen once. Specimen: CD4+ T cells from blood, collected at baseline. The receptors here all came from a human donor with classical Hodgkin lymphoma. Each CDR3 is given with its conserved first and last residue. The D gene is left open where the match is weak. For some rows the clone size is stated as once, few or many, or as a class when expanded; others skip it.

.	TRBV9	TRBJ2-2	.	TGTGCCAGCAGCGTAGGTGGCGGGGCCGGGGAGCTGTTTTTT	CASSVGGGAGELFF
.	TRBV28	TRBJ2-5	.	TGTGCCAGCAGTTTACGGGGGCCTCAAGAGACCCAGTACTTC	CASSLRGPQETQYF
.	TRBV5-6	TRBJ1-1	.	TGTGCCAGCAGCTTGGACCCCTTCGCCACTGAAGCTTTCTTT	CASSLDPFATEAFF
.	TRBV5-1	TRBJ1-2	.	TGCGCCAGCAGCTTGGTCACAGGGAACTATGGCTACACCTTC	CASSLVTGNYGYTF
few	TRBV19	TRBJ1-6	.	TGTGCCAGTAGCGACCCCTCCTATAATTCACCCCTCCACTTT	CASSDPSYNSPLHF
.	TRBV5-5	TRBJ1-5	.	TGTGCCAGCAGCTCTATCGGGAGCAATCAGCCCCAGCATTTT	CASSSIGSNQPQHF
.	TRBV5-4	TRBJ2-3	.	TGTGCCAGCAGCTTGGGAGGGGGTCCCTTCCCAGATACGCAGTATTTT	CASSLGGGPFPDTQYF
.	TRBV18	TRBJ2-1	TRBD1	TGTGCCAGCTCAAGGGGGCGCGATGAGCAGTTCTTC	CASSRGRDEQFF
.	TRBV5-4	TRBJ1-2	.	TGTGCCAGCAGCTTGGTGGGGCAGGGCAGTAACTATGGCTACACCTTC	CASSLVGQGSNYGYTF
few	TRBV10-3	TRBJ1-1	.	TGTGCCATCAGCATGAACACTGAAGCTTTCTTT	CAISMNTEAFF
.	TRBV6-4	TRBJ1-1	.	TGTGCCAGCAGTGCGGAGCTGAACACTGAAGCTTTCTTT	CASSAELNTEAFF
.	TRBV27	TRBJ1-2	TRBD1	TGTGCCAGCAGAGACCGGGACAGGCTATATGGCTACACCTTC	CASRDRDRLYGYTF
few	TRBV19	TRBJ1-1	.	TGTGCCAGTAGTATAATCGGGGGAACTGAAGCTTTCTTT	CASSIIGGTEAFF
.	TRBV5-5	TRBJ2-6	.	TGTGCCAGCAGCTTGAGGTACTCTGGGGCCAACGTCCTGACTTTC	CASSLRYSGANVLTF
.	TRBV7-2	TRBJ1-4	TRBD1	TGTGCCAGCACCCCCGGCGGACAGGGGGGTGAAAAACTGTTTTTT	CASTPGGQGGEKLFF
.	TRBV2	TRBJ2-1	TRBD1	TGTGCCAGCAAGATAGGGGGGACAGGGATTGAGCAGTTCTTC	CASKIGGTGIEQFF